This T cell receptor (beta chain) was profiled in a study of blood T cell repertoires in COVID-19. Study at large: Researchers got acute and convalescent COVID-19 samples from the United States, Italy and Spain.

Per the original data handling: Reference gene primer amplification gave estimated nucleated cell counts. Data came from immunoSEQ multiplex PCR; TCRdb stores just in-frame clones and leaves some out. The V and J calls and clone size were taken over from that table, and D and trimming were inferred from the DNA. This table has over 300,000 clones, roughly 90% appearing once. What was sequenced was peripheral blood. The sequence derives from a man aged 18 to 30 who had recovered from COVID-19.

The CDR3 reads CASSLEALNTEAFF. Here the CDR3 DNA reads TGTGCCAGCAGCTTAGAAGCACTGAACACTGAAGCTTTCTTT. The chain is built from TRBV7-2 and TRBJ1-1; D gene ambiguous. From germline, CDR1 is SGHTA and CDR2 FQGNSA. This CDR3 has 14 amino acids. The germline V and J ends were trimmed by 1 base and 0 bases, with 6 bases remaining between them.